What follows is one T cell receptor (beta chain) and its context. The length of the CDR3 is 13 residues. Germline CDR1 reads SQVTM; CDR2 reads ANQGSEA. V trimming: 6 bases; J trimming: 3 bases; junction bases outside the gene matches: 7. Unrecorded immune exposures were likely, despite nominal health at sampling. PCR employed 60 Vbeta and 13 Jbeta primers. Clones were read by immunoSEQ multiplex PCR, and TCRdb kept only the in-frame ones, dropping some. The sample includes fewer than 95,000 clones, 63% of them seen just once. The sample is drawn from a study of cytomegalovirus exposure and HLA in healthy donors.

This receptor was taken from a young woman in good health and CMV-seronegative. V usage is TRBV29-1 and J usage is TRBJ2-7, with 8 bases that match TRBD2. Specimen: PBMCs. CDR3 loop: CSVILSGIYEQYF. The CDR3 DNA follows: TGCAGCGTCATTCTTAGCGGGATCTACGAGCAGTACTTC.